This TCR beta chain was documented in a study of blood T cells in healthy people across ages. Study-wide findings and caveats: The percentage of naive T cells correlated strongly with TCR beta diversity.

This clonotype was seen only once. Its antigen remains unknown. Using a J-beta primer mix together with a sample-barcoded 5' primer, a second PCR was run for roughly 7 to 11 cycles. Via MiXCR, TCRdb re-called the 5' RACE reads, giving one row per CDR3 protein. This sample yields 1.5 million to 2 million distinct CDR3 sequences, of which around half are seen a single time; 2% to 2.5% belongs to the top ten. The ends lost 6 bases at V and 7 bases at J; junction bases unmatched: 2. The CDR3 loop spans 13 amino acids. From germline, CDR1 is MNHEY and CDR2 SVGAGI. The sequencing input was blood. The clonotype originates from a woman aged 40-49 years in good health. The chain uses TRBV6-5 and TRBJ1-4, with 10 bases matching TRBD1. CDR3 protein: CASRDRGAEKLFF. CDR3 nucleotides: TGTGCCAGCAGGGACAGGGGGGCTGAAAAACTGTTTTTT.